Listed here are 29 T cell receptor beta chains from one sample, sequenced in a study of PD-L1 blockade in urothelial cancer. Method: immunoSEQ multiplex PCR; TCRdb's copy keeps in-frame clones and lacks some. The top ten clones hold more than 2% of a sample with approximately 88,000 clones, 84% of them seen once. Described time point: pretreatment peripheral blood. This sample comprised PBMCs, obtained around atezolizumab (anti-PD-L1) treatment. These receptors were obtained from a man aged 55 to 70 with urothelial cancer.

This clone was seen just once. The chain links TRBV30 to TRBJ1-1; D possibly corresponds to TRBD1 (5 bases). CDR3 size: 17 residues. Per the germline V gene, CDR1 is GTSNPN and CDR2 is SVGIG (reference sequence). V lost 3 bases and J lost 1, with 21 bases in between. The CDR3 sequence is CAWRGGFSRAGNTEAFF. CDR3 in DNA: TGTGCCTGGAGGGGGGGGTTCTCTAGGGCCGGGAACACTGAAGCTTTCTTT.

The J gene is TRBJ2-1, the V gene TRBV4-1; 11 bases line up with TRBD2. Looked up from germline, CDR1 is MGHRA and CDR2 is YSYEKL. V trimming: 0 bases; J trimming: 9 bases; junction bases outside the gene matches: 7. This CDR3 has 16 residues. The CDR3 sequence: CASSQDFLAGGGEQFF. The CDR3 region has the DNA TGCGCCAGCAGCCAAGATTTCCTAGCGGGGGGCGGTGAGCAGTTCTTC.

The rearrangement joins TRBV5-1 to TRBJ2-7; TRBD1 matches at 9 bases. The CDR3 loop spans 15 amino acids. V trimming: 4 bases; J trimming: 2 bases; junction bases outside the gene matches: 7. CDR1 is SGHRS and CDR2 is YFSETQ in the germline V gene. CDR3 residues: CASSQTGGPPYEQYF. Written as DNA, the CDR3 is TGCGCCAGCAGCCAGACAGGGGGTCCCCCCTACGAGCAGTACTTC.

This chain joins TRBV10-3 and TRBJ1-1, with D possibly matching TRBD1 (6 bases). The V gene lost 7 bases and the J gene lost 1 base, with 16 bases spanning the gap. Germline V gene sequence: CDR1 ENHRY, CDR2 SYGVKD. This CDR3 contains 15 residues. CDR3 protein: CAITQRQEPNTEAFF. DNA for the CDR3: TGTGCCATCACACAAAGACAGGAACCGAACACTGAAGCTTTCTTT.

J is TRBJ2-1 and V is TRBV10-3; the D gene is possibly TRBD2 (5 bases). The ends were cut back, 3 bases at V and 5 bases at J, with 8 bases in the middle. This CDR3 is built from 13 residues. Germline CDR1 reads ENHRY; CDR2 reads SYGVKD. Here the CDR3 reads CAISDGVDNEQFF. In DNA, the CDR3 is TGTGCCATCAGTGACGGGGTCGACAATGAGCAGTTCTTC.

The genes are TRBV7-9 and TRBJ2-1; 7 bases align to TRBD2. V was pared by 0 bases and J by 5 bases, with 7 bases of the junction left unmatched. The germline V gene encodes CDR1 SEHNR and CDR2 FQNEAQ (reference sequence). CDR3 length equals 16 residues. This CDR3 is CASSLARGRGDNEQFF. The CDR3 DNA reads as TGTGCCAGCAGCTTAGCCCGCGGGAGAGGGGACAATGAGCAGTTCTTC.

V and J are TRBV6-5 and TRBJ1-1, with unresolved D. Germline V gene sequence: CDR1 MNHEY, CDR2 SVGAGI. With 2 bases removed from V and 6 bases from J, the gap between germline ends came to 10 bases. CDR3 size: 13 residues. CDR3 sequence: CASSYATVSEAFF. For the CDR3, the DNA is TGTGCCAGCAGTTACGCCACAGTGTCTGAAGCTTTCTTT.

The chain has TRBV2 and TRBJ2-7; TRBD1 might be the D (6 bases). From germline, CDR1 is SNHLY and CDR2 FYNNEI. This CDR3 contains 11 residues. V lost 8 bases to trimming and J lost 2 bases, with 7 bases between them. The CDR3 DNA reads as TGTGCCAGCGACAGGACCTACGAGCAGTACTTC. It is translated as CASDRTYEQYF.

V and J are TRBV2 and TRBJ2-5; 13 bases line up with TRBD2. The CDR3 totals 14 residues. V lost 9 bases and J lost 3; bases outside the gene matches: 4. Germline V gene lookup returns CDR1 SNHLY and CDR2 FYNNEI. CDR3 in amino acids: CASGTSGVKETQYF. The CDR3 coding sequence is TGTGCCAGTGGGACTAGCGGGGTGAAAGAGACCCAGTACTTC. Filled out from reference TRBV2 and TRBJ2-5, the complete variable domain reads EPEVTQTPSHQVTQMGQEVILRCVPISNHLYFYWYRQILGQKVEFLVSFYNNEISEKSEIFDDQFSVERPDGSNFTLKIRSTKLEDSAMYFCASGTSGVKETQYFGPGTRLLVL.

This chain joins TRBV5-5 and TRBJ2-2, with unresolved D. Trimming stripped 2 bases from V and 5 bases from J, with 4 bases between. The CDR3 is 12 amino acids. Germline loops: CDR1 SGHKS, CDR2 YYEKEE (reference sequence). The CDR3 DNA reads TGTGCCAGCAGCTTCCTAACCGGGGAGCTGTTTTTT. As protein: CASSFLTGELFF.

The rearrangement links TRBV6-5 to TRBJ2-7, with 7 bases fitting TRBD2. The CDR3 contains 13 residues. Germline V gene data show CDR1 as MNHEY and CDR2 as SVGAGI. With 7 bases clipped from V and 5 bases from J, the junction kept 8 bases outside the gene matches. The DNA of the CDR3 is TGTGCCAGCATTGGGGGAGGGCCTGACGAGCAGTACTTC. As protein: CASIGGGPDEQYF.

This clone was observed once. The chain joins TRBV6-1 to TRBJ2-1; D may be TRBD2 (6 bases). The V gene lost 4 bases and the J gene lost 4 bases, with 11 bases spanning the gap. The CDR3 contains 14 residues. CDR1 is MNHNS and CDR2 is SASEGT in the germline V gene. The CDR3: CASSGRGLYNEQFF. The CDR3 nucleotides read TGTGCCAGCAGTGGACGGGGACTGTACAATGAGCAGTTCTTC.

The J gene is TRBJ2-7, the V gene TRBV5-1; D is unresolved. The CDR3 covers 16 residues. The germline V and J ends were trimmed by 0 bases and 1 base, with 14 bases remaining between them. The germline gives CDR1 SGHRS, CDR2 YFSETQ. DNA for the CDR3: TGCGCCAGCAGCTTGGATTTGGGTACTACTTCCTACGAGCAGTACTTC. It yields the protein CASSLDLGTTSYEQYF. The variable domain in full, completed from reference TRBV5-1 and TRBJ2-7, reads KAGVTQTPRYLIKTRGQQVTLSCSPISGHRSVSWYQQTPGQGLQFLFEYFSETQRNKGNFPGRFSGRQFSNSRSEMNVSTLELGDSALYLCASSLDLGTTSYEQYFGPGTRLTVT.

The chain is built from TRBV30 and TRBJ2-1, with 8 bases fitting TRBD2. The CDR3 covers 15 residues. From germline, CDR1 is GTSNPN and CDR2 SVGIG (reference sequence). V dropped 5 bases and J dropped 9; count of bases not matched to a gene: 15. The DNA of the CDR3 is TGTGCCTGGTCCTTCCGCCAGCGGGGGTTTTTTGAGCAGTTCTTC. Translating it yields CAWSFRQRGFFEQFF.

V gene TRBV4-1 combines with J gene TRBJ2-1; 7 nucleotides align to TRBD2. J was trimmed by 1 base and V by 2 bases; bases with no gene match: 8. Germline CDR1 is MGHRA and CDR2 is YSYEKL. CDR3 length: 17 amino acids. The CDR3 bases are TGCGCCAGCAGCCAAATGGGCGGGAGATTGTCCTACAATGAGCAGTTCTTC. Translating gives CASSQMGGRLSYNEQFF.

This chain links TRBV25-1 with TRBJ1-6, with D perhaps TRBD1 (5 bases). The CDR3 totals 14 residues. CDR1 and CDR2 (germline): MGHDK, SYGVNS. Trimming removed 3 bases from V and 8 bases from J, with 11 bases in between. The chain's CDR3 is CASSDWGADSPLHF. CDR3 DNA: TGTGCCAGCAGTGATTGGGGCGCCGATTCACCCCTCCACTTT.

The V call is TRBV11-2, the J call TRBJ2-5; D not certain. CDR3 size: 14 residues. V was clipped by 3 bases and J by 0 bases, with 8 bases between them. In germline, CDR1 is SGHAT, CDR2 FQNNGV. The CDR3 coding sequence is TGTGCCAGCAGCTTTCAAGCGTACCAAGAGACCCAGTACTTC. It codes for CASSFQAYQETQYF.

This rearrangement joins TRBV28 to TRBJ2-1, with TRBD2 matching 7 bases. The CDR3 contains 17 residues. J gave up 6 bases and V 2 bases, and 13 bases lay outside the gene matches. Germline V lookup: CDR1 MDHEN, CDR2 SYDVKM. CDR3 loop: CASSLTPGAGEVNEQFF. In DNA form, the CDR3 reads TGTGCCAGCAGTTTAACCCCCGGGGCGGGAGAAGTCAATGAGCAGTTCTTC.

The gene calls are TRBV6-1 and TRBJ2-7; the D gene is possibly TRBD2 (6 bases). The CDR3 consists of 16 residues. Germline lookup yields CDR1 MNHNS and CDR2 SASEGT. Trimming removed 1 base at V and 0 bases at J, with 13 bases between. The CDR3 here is CASSEGLDYFSYEQYF. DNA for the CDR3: TGTGCCAGCAGTGAAGGCTTGGACTACTTCTCCTACGAGCAGTACTTC.

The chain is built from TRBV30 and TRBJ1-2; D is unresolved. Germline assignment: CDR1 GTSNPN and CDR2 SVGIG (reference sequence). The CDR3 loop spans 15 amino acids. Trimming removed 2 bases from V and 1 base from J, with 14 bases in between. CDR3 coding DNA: TGTGCCTGGAGTCCAAGGCAGGCCGTTAACTATGGCTACACCTTC. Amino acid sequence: CAWSPRQAVNYGYTF. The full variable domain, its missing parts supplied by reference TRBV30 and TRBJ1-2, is SQTIHQWPATLVQPVGSPLSLECTVEGTSNPNLYWYRQAAGRGLQLLFYSVGIGQISSEVPQNLSASRPQDRQFILSSKKLLLSDSGFYLCAWSPRQAVNYGYTFGSGTRLTVV.

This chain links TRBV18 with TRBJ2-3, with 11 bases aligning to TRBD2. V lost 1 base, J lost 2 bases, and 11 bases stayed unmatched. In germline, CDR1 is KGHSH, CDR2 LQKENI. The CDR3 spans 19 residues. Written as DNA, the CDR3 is TGTGCCAGCTCACCACTACTAGCGGGGGATCATCCTAACACAGATACGCAGTATTTT. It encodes CASSPLLAGDHPNTDTQYF.

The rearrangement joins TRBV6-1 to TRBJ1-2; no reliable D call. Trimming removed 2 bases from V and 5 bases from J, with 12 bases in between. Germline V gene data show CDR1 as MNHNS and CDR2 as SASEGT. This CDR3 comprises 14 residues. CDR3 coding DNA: TGTGCCAGCAGTGAACGCTACAGTTCTTATGGCTACACCTTC. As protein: CASSERYSSYGYTF.

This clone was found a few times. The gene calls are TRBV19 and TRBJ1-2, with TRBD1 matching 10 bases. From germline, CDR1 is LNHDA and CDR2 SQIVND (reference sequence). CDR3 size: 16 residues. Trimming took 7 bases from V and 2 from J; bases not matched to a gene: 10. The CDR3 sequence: CASTGTGVTFNYGYTF. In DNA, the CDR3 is TGTGCCAGTACCGGGACAGGGGTAACCTTCAACTATGGCTACACCTTC.

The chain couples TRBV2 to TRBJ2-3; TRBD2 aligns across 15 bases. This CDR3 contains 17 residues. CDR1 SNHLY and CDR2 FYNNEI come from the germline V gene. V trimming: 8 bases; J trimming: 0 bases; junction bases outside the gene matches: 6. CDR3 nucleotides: TGTGCCAGCCGAGGACTAGCGGGAGGGACTAGCACAGATACGCAGTATTTT. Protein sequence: CASRGLAGGTSTDTQYF.

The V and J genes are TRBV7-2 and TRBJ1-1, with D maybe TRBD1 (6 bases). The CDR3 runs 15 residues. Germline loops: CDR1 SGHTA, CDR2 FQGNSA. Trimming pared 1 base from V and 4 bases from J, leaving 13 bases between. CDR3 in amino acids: CASSLGPGVGTEAFF. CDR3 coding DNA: TGTGCCAGCAGCTTAGGACCAGGGGTGGGCACTGAAGCTTTCTTT.

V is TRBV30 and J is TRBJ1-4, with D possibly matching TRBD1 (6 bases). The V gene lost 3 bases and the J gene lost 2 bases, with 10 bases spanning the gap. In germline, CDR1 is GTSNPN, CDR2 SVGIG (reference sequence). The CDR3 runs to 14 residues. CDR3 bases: TGTGCCTGGAGCCACAGGGTGACTAATGAAAAACTGTTTTTT. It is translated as CAWSHRVTNEKLFF.

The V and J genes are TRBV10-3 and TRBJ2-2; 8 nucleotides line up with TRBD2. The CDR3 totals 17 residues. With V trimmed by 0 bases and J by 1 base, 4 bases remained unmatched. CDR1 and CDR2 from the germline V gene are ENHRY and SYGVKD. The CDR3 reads CAISESGSGRNTGELFF. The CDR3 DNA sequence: TGTGCCATCAGTGAGTCGGGCAGCGGGAGGAACACCGGGGAGCTGTTTTTT.

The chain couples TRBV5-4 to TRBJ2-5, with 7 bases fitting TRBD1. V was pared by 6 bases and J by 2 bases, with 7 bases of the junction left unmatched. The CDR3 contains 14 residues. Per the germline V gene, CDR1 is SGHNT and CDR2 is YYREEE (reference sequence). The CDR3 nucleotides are TGTGCCAGCACAATACAGGGGAGTCAAGAGACCCAGTACTTC. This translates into CASTIQGSQETQYF.

For the CDR3, the DNA is TGTGCCAGCAGGGTAGAGTATAGCAATCAGCCCCAGCATTTT. Translated, it gives CASRVEYSNQPQHF. The chain combines TRBV28 with TRBJ1-5; D uncertain. Germline V gene sequence: CDR1 MDHEN, CDR2 SYDVKM. Trimming removed 6 bases at V and 0 bases at J, with 9 bases between. CDR3 length: 14 residues.